One sample yielded the 21 T cell receptor beta chains listed below, sequenced in a study of Ad26.COV2.S vaccination and SARS-CoV-2 variants. TCRdb's copy holds only in-frame clones and misses some; the assay was immunoSEQ multiplex PCR. The table shows 300,000 to 350,000 clones, with roughly 88% occurring only once. Regarding treatment: 15 to 20 received Ad26.COV2.S at low or high dose, single or two shots; a few received placebo; per-sample allocation not given. Samples analyzed were those drawn on day 63 after the first vaccine or placebo injection. Sequencing used peripheral blood, obtained in a trial of Ad26.COV2.S vaccine versus placebo. The receptor set was obtained from a person aged 18-65 years who received the Ad26.COV2.S COVID-19 vaccine or a placebo.

This chain joins TRBV13 and TRBJ2-1; 11 positions match TRBD2. The V gene's germline CDR1 is PRHDT and CDR2 FYEKMQ (reference sequence). V shed 7 bases and J 2 bases; nucleotides not matched to a gene: 4. CDR3 length equals 15 residues. The CDR3 region has the DNA TGTGCCAGCACGGATAGCGGGGGGGCCTACAATGAGCAGTTCTTC. It yields the protein CASTDSGGAYNEQFF. The complete variable domain, with remaining parts taken from reference TRBV13 and TRBJ2-1, reads AAGVIQSPRHLIKEKRETATLKCYPIPRHDTVYWYQQGPGQDPQFLISFYEKMQSDKGSIPDRFSAQQFSDYHSELNMSSLELGDSALYFCASTDSGGAYNEQFFGPGTRLTVL.

This clone was recorded a few times. The same CDR3 can be traced to other DNA sequences in this sample. CDR3 amino acids: CASSLITEAFF. CDR3 DNA: TGTGCCAGCAGCTTAATCACGGAAGCTTTCTTT. This chain links TRBV7-9 with TRBJ1-1; no clear D. Germline V gives CDR1 SEHNR, CDR2 FQNEAQ (reference sequence). The V gene lost 2 bases and the J gene lost 8 bases, with 6 bases spanning the gap. The CDR3 is 11 residues long.

CDR3 DNA: TGTGCCAGCAGTGATCGGTGGGCAGCTAATCAGCCCCAGCATTTT. Amino acids: CASSDRWAANQPQHF. The rearrangement joins TRBV2 to TRBJ1-5; D uncertain. The CDR3 length is 15 residues. V gave up 3 bases and J gave up 4 bases, with 13 bases separating them. Per germline, CDR1 SNHLY and CDR2 FYNNEI.

The rearrangement links TRBV10-1 to TRBJ2-3; D not resolved. CDR1 is WNHNN, CDR2 SYGVQD, per germline (reference sequence). This CDR3 has 12 residues. Trimming removed 3 bases from V and 6 bases from J, with 7 bases in between. The CDR3 protein is CASSDGTDTQYF. Here the CDR3 DNA reads TGCGCCAGCAGTGATGGAACGGATACGCAGTATTTT.

Here the CDR3 DNA reads TGCAGCGTTGGGGACATCGTTAACTATGGCTACACCTTC. Its protein is CSVGDIVNYGYTF. V gene TRBV29-1 combines with J gene TRBJ1-2; the D gene is possibly TRBD1 (6 bases). In germline, CDR1 is SQVTM, CDR2 ANQGSEA. Trimming took off 4 bases at V and 1 base at J, with 10 bases between the two ends. The CDR3 covers 13 residues.

The genes are TRBV5-1 and TRBJ2-1, with TRBD1 as a possible D gene (5 bases). The CDR3 is 15 residues long. Trimming removed 0 bases at V and 7 bases at J, with 14 bases between. Germline CDR1 is SGHRS and CDR2 is YFSETQ. The CDR3 DNA reads as TGCGCCAGCAGCTTGGTGGGCAGGGATGTGAATGAGCAGTTCTTC. It specifies CASSLVGRDVNEQFF.

This chain links TRBV2 with TRBJ2-3; possibly TRBD1 for D (5 bases). The V gene's germline CDR1 is SNHLY and CDR2 FYNNEI. The ends were cut back, 4 bases at V and 5 bases at J, with 13 bases in the middle. The CDR3 has 14 amino acids. The CDR3: CASSGSNRRDTQYF. CDR3 in DNA: TGTGCCAGCAGTGGGAGCAACAGGCGAGATACGCAGTATTTT.

The chain uses TRBV5-5 and TRBJ2-3; D not certain. Per germline, CDR1 SGHKS and CDR2 YYEKEE (reference sequence). Trimming stripped 4 bases from V and 0 bases from J, with 12 bases between. CDR3 length equals 15 residues. The CDR3 reads CASSLYSRSTDTQYF. The CDR3 DNA is TGTGCCAGCAGCCTCTACTCCAGAAGCACAGATACGCAGTATTTT.

The rearrangement uses TRBV5-4 and TRBJ1-6; D might be TRBD1 (5 bases). Germline lookup yields CDR1 SGHNT and CDR2 YYREEE (reference sequence). This CDR3 has 17 residues. Trimming took off 2 bases at V and 1 base at J, with 13 bases between the two ends. CDR3 in DNA: TGTGCCAGCAGCTTTGGTCAGGGAGGGTCCTATAATTCACCCCTCCACTTT. As protein: CASSFGQGGSYNSPLHF.

The genes are TRBV28 and TRBJ2-3, with a tentative D call TRBD2 (6 bases). Germline CDR1 reads MDHEN; CDR2 reads SYDVKM. V was shortened by 3 bases and J by 8 bases, with 9 bases between the two germline ends. This CDR3 region has 12 residues. In DNA, the CDR3 is TGTGCCAGCAGTTTGGAGGGAGGTACGCAGTATTTT. This sequence encodes CASSLEGGTQYF.

The V call is TRBV5-5, the J call TRBJ1-5; D uncertain. CDR1 is SGHKS and CDR2 is YYEKEE in the germline V gene (reference sequence). V was clipped by 1 base and J by 0 bases, with 14 bases between them. The length of the CDR3 is 17 residues. In DNA form, the CDR3 reads TGTGCCAGCAGCTTGAACGGTGACGGCTATAGCAATCAGCCCCAGCATTTT. This translates into CASSLNGDGYSNQPQHF.

This chain connects TRBV9 to TRBJ1-2; TRBD1 is a possible D gene (6 bases). CDR1 SGDLS and CDR2 YYNGEE come from the germline V gene. The CDR3 totals 14 residues. V gave up 0 bases and J gave up 7 bases, with 13 bases separating them. CDR3 DNA: TGTGCCAGCAGCGTAGGGAGTGGGACATTTGGCTACACCTTC. Translating gives CASSVGSGTFGYTF.

This clone appeared a few times. The chain links TRBV6-6 to TRBJ2-2, with 7 bases matching TRBD1. Trimming at V came to 5 bases and at J to 9 bases, leaving 6 bases not matched to a gene. This CDR3 comprises 13 residues. Germline assignment: CDR1 MNHNY and CDR2 SVGAGI (reference sequence). CDR3 coding DNA: TGTGCCAGCAGTCTAACACAGGGGCGGGAGCTGTTTTTT. As protein: CASSLTQGRELFF.

This sequence joins TRBV3-1 (or the pseudogene TRBV3-2) and TRBJ2-7, with TRBD2 matching 8 bases. This CDR3 has 16 amino acids. Trimming at V came to 4 bases and at J to 4 bases, leaving 12 bases not matched to a gene. The germline V gene has CDR1 LGHDT and CDR2 YNNKEL (reference sequence). As DNA, the CDR3 is TGTGCCAGCAGCCCTCTGAACGGGAGGGCCTTTTACGAGCAGTACGTC. This gives the protein CASSPLNGRAFYEQYV.

The chain recombines TRBV25-1 with TRBJ2-1; 11 bases agree with TRBD1. J was trimmed by 5 bases and V by 6 bases; bases with no gene match: 3. Germline CDR1 is MGHDK and CDR2 is SYGVNS. The CDR3 sequence is 14 residues long. The CDR3 coding sequence is TGTGCCAGCAGGAGGGACAGGGGGGACAATGAGCAGTTCTTC. Protein sequence: CASRRDRGDNEQFF.

This clone showed up just a few times. This chain links TRBV7-9 with TRBJ2-7; D unresolved. The CDR3 loop spans 13 amino acids. With 3 bases removed from V and 3 bases from J, the gap between germline ends came to 9 bases. Germline V gene lookup returns CDR1 SEHNR and CDR2 FQNEAQ (reference sequence). CDR3 sequence: CASSFSGNYEQYF. Written as DNA, the CDR3 is TGTGCCAGCAGCTTTTCCGGAAACTACGAGCAGTACTTC.

V usage is TRBV19 and J usage is TRBJ2-7; D is undetermined. Looked up from germline, CDR1 is LNHDA and CDR2 is SQIVND (reference sequence). The CDR3 is made up of 15 amino acids. V was pared by 5 bases and J by 6 bases, with 20 bases between. CDR3 amino acids: CASSVRSPGDSEQYF. The CDR3 DNA follows: TGTGCCAGTAGTGTCAGGAGCCCTGGGGATTCCGAGCAGTACTTC.

This chain joins TRBV12-5 and TRBJ2-2, with 7 bases identical to TRBD2. Germline CDR1 is LGHNT and CDR2 is FRNRAP. CDR3 length equals 18 residues. After removal of 5 bases from V and 6 bases from J, the junction contained 18 bases not matched to a gene. CDR3 sequence (DNA): TGTGCTAGTGGTCTCTTACGCCCGTTCGGCGGGAGCTCCGGGGAGCTGTTTTTT. Its translation: CASGLLRPFGGSSGELFF.

The V gene is TRBV6-2 or TRBV6-3, the J gene TRBJ2-1; TRBD2 agrees at 11 bases. V lost 4 bases to trimming and J lost 8 bases; unmatched junction nucleotides: 16. CDR1 is MNHEY, CDR2 SVGEGT, per germline. The CDR3 sequence is 18 residues long. Here the CDR3 DNA reads TGTGCCAGCAGTTCCCCCTTCACACTAGCGGGAGTTCGGGATGAGCAGTTCTTC. This gives the protein CASSSPFTLAGVRDEQFF.

The chain is built from TRBV7-2 and TRBJ1-2; D not resolved. V lost 5 bases and J lost 0, with 13 bases in between. The CDR3 is made up of 15 amino acids. The germline V gene encodes CDR1 SGHTA and CDR2 FQGNSA. The CDR3 DNA follows: TGTGCCAGCAGCCCGTACAGCCTTTCTAACTATGGCTACACCTTC. Amino acid sequence: CASSPYSLSNYGYTF.

This sequence joins TRBV3-1 (or the pseudogene TRBV3-2) and TRBJ1-1; 7 nucleotides match TRBD1. Unmatched junction bases numbered 2, after V lost 1 base and J lost 6 bases. The CDR3 sequence is 13 residues long. In germline, CDR1 is LGHDT, CDR2 YNNKEL (reference sequence). Here the CDR3 reads CASSQAQGSEAFF. CDR3 nucleotide sequence: TGTGCCAGCAGCCAAGCACAGGGGTCTGAAGCTTTCTTT.